This T cell receptor (beta chain) was profiled in a study of control samples from healthy donors and cancer patients. Clones were sequenced by immunoSEQ multiplex PCR, and TCRdb holds only the in-frame ones, with some missing. Here the sample spans tens of thousands of clones, 80% to 95% being singletons. CDR1 and CDR2 (germline): GTSNPN, SVGIG (reference sequence). Trimming stripped 0 bases from V and 1 base from J, with 9 bases between. This CDR3 is built from 15 residues. J is TRBJ2-2 and V is TRBV30; a possible D gene is TRBD1 (5 bases). This clonotype was sampled from a woman in her 30s in good health. Material: blood. CDR3 residues: CAWSVKGWNTGELFF. The DNA for the CDR3 is TGTGCCTGGAGTGTTAAGGGGTGGAACACCGGGGAGCTGTTTTTT.